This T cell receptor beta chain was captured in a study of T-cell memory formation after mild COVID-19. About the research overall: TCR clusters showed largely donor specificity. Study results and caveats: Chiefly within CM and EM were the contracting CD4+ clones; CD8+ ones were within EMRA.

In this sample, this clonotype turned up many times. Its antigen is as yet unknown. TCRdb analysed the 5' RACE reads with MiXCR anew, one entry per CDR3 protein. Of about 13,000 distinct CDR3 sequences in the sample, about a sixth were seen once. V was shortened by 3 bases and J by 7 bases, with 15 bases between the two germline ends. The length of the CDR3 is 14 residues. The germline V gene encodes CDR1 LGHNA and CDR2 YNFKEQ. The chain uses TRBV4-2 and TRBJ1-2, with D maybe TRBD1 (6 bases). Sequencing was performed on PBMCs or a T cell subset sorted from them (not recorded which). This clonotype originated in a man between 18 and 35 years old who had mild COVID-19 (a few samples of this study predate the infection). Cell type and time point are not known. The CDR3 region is CASSHHRGPSGYTF. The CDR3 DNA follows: TGTGCCAGCAGCCATCACCGGGGGCCCAGTGGCTACACCTTC.